This is a list of T cell receptor beta chains from one sample in a study of T cells in Graves' hyperthyroidism and ophthalmopathy. TCRdb processed the multiplex PCR reads anew with MiXCR; each CDR3 protein has one entry. The repertoire holds about 720,000 distinct CDR3 sequences, about 15% seen once, with under 8.5% in the top ten. The specimen was blood. These receptors were taken from a man aged 18 to 30 with Graves' hyperthyroidism. Both conserved end residues are part of each CDR3. A D gene is named only where the DNA matches it firmly. Clone size is not always given. Where it is, it says once, few, many or a class for expanded clones.

j_call: TRBJ2-5
d_call: -
clone_size: many
v_call: TRBV11-2
cdr3_nt: TGTGCCAGCAGCTTATTCCCGGGCGAAGAGACCCAGTACTTC
cdr3_aa: CASSLFPGEETQYF

j_call: TRBJ2-3
d_call: TRBD2
clone_size: few
v_call: TRBV28
cdr3_nt: TGTGCCAGCAAATCGACCAAGACGGGACTAGCGGGAAGTACGCAGTATTTT
cdr3_aa: CASKSTKTGLAGSTQYF

j_call: TRBJ1-1
d_call: TRBD1
clone_size: many
v_call: TRBV2
cdr3_nt: TGTGCCAGCTTTGGACAGGGGGGGACTGAAGCTTTCTTT
cdr3_aa: CASFGQGGTEAFF

j_call: TRBJ2-3
d_call: TRBD1
clone_size: few
v_call: TRBV7-3
cdr3_nt: TGTGCCAGCAGATCAGACAGGGGGCCGCAGTATTTT
cdr3_aa: CASRSDRGPQYF

j_call: TRBJ2-1
d_call: TRBD1
clone_size: few
v_call: TRBV5-4
cdr3_nt: TGTGCCAGCAGCTCGGGACAGGGGATCGATGAGCAGTTCTTC
cdr3_aa: CASSSGQGIDEQFF

j_call: TRBJ2-7
d_call: -
clone_size: many
v_call: TRBV3-1
cdr3_nt: TGTGCCAGCAGCCAACGGGGCCGTAAGGGCGAGCAGTACTTC
cdr3_aa: CASSQRGRKGEQYF

j_call: TRBJ2-3
d_call: -
clone_size: many
v_call: TRBV20-1
cdr3_nt: TGCAGTGCTAGAGATCCCAGGGATACGCAGTATTTT
cdr3_aa: CSARDPRDTQYF

j_call: TRBJ1-1
d_call: -
clone_size: once
v_call: TRBV18
cdr3_nt: TGTGCCAGCTCATCTTGGGGCGCGGATGAAGCTTTCTTT
cdr3_aa: CASSSWGADEAFF

j_call: TRBJ2-7
d_call: TRBD2
clone_size: many
v_call: TRBV7-3
cdr3_nt: TGTGCCAGCAGCTTAACGGCGGGAGGGGCGGACGAGCAGTACTTC
cdr3_aa: CASSLTAGGADEQYF

j_call: TRBJ2-7
d_call: -
clone_size: -
v_call: TRBV6-1
cdr3_nt: TGTGCCAGCACCTCTTTACGGAGCGCCTACGAGCAGTACTTC
cdr3_aa: CASTSLRSAYEQYF

j_call: TRBJ2-5
d_call: TRBD1
clone_size: -
v_call: TRBV7-2
cdr3_nt: TGTGCCAGCAGCCTAGGACAGGGGGCGCTGGAGACCCAGTACTTC
cdr3_aa: CASSLGQGALETQYF

j_call: TRBJ2-7
d_call: -
clone_size: many
v_call: TRBV20-1
cdr3_nt: TGCAGTGCTGACGTCAGGCAGGGGCTCTCCTACGAGCAGTACTTC
cdr3_aa: CSADVRQGLSYEQYF

j_call: TRBJ2-7
d_call: -
clone_size: -
v_call: TRBV7-9
cdr3_nt: TGTGCCAGCAGCTTAGGGACTCCGACAAGTGAGCAGTACTTC
cdr3_aa: CASSLGTPTSEQYF

j_call: TRBJ2-7
d_call: TRBD2
clone_size: many
v_call: TRBV10-3
cdr3_nt: TGTGCCATCAGTCAGACTAGCGGCTCCTACGAGCAGTACTTC
cdr3_aa: CAISQTSGSYEQYF

j_call: TRBJ2-1
d_call: TRBD2
clone_size: -
v_call: TRBV6-1
cdr3_nt: TGTGCCAGCTTTTCCGCGGGGCGGGGGGCGTCCCGGGGCTCCTACAATGAGCAGTTCTTC
cdr3_aa: CASFSAGRGASRGSYNEQFF

j_call: TRBJ2-7
d_call: TRBD2
clone_size: -
v_call: TRBV20-1
cdr3_nt: TGCAGTGCTAGAGAGGGGCGGGAGGGCCTCGGAAACGAGCAGTACTTC
cdr3_aa: CSAREGREGLGNEQYF

j_call: TRBJ2-1
d_call: -
clone_size: -
v_call: TRBV6-2/TRBV6-3
cdr3_nt: TGTGCCAGCAAACTTAGCCAAAGGGCCTACAATGAGCAGTTCTTC
cdr3_aa: CASKLSQRAYNEQFF

j_call: TRBJ2-3
d_call: TRBD2
clone_size: -
v_call: TRBV24-1
cdr3_nt: TGTGCCACCAGTGATTCCGGGAGGAGCACAGATACGCAGTATTTT
cdr3_aa: CATSDSGRSTDTQYF

j_call: TRBJ1-2
d_call: -
clone_size: few
v_call: TRBV5-8
cdr3_nt: TGTGCCAGCAGCTGGGACGGCAACTATGGCTACACCTTC
cdr3_aa: CASSWDGNYGYTF

j_call: TRBJ2-5
d_call: -
clone_size: few
v_call: TRBV4-2
cdr3_nt: TGTGCCAGCAGCCAAGGGAAGGACGGGGACCAGTACTTC
cdr3_aa: CASSQGKDGDQYF

j_call: TRBJ2-1
d_call: TRBD2
clone_size: -
v_call: TRBV5-1
cdr3_nt: TGCGCCAGCAGCTTGGTTGCTAGCGGGGGGGGCAATGAGCAGTTCTTC
cdr3_aa: CASSLVASGGGNEQFF

j_call: TRBJ1-5
d_call: TRBD1
clone_size: -
v_call: TRBV6-5
cdr3_nt: TGTGCCAGCAGTTCTCGGGCAGGGGGAAGTAATCAGCCCCAGCATTTT
cdr3_aa: CASSSRAGGSNQPQHF

j_call: TRBJ1-6
d_call: -
clone_size: few
v_call: TRBV20-1
cdr3_nt: TGCGGGGGGGGGGGATTAATACGGTCACCCCTCCACTTT
cdr3_aa: CGGGGLIRSPLHF

j_call: TRBJ1-5
d_call: -
clone_size: few
v_call: TRBV12-5
cdr3_nt: TGTGCTAGTGCCGCGCACGGCGGGGGCAATCAGCCCCAGCATTTT
cdr3_aa: CASAAHGGGNQPQHF

j_call: TRBJ2-1
d_call: TRBD2
clone_size: -
v_call: TRBV10-3
cdr3_nt: TGTGCCATCAGTGAACGGGGACTAGCGGGAAGGAACAATGAGCAGTTCTTC
cdr3_aa: CAISERGLAGRNNEQFF

j_call: TRBJ2-3
d_call: TRBD2
clone_size: -
v_call: TRBV7-9
cdr3_nt: TGTGCCAGCAGCGAACTAGCGGGATGGTTAGATACGCAGTATTTT
cdr3_aa: CASSELAGWLDTQYF

j_call: TRBJ2-3
d_call: TRBD1
clone_size: many
v_call: TRBV11-2
cdr3_nt: TGTGCCAGCAGCACCTGGGACAGGGGATACACAGATACGCAGTATTTT
cdr3_aa: CASSTWDRGYTDTQYF

j_call: TRBJ2-2
d_call: TRBD1
clone_size: -
v_call: TRBV14
cdr3_nt: TGTGCCAGCAGCCACCTCGGTCCACAGGACAGGACAACCGGGGAGCTGTTTTTT
cdr3_aa: CASSHLGPQDRTTGELFF

j_call: TRBJ2-7
d_call: -
clone_size: many
v_call: TRBV12-3/TRBV12-4
cdr3_nt: TGTGCCAGCAGCTCTAACAGGGTCGAGCAGTACTTC
cdr3_aa: CASSSNRVEQYF

j_call: TRBJ2-2
d_call: TRBD1
clone_size: few
v_call: TRBV5-1
cdr3_nt: TGCGCCAGCACTCGGGACAGGCCGACCGGGGAGCTGTTTTTT
cdr3_aa: CASTRDRPTGELFF

j_call: TRBJ2-7
d_call: -
clone_size: many
v_call: TRBV27
cdr3_nt: TGTGCCAGCAGTTTAGTGGGGGCCTTCGGAGAGCAGTACTTC
cdr3_aa: CASSLVGAFGEQYF

j_call: TRBJ2-1
d_call: TRBD1
clone_size: many
v_call: TRBV12-5
cdr3_nt: TGTGCTAGTGGCCCTGACAGGGACAATGAGCAGTTCTTC
cdr3_aa: CASGPDRDNEQFF

j_call: TRBJ2-7
d_call: -
clone_size: many
v_call: TRBV7-2
cdr3_nt: TGTGCCAGCAGCCCTAGCTGGGGGCCGCTGGTCGAGCAGTACTTC
cdr3_aa: CASSPSWGPLVEQYF

j_call: TRBJ2-7
d_call: -
clone_size: many
v_call: TRBV18
cdr3_nt: TGTGCCAGCTCACCACCGCTGCAGACCCCTGGCGAGCAGTACTTC
cdr3_aa: CASSPPLQTPGEQYF

j_call: TRBJ2-7
d_call: -
clone_size: few
v_call: TRBV3-1
cdr3_nt: TGTGCCAGCAGCCGTAAACTCGTAGGGGACGAGCAGTACTTC
cdr3_aa: CASSRKLVGDEQYF

j_call: TRBJ2-2
d_call: -
clone_size: -
v_call: TRBV7-2
cdr3_nt: TGTGCCAGCAGCTTAAGGCCGGGACCAAACACCGGGGAGCTGTTTTTT
cdr3_aa: CASSLRPGPNTGELFF

j_call: TRBJ1-4
d_call: -
clone_size: -
v_call: TRBV24-1
cdr3_nt: TGTGCCACCAGTGATTCCACAGGGCGGGCTGAAAAACTGTTTTTT
cdr3_aa: CATSDSTGRAEKLFF

j_call: TRBJ2-1
d_call: -
clone_size: many
v_call: TRBV12-3/TRBV12-4
cdr3_nt: TGTGCCAGCAGTTTGTATCGTGATGAGCAGTTCTTC
cdr3_aa: CASSLYRDEQFF

j_call: TRBJ2-7
d_call: TRBD1
clone_size: few
v_call: TRBV4-1
cdr3_nt: TGCGCCAGCAGCCAAGATTGGCAGGGCAGGGGGAACTACGAGCAGTACTTC
cdr3_aa: CASSQDWQGRGNYEQYF

j_call: TRBJ1-5
d_call: TRBD1
clone_size: few
v_call: TRBV6-2/TRBV6-3
cdr3_nt: TGTGCCAGCAGCCGGACAGGGCCTTATAGCAATCAGCCCCAGCATTTT
cdr3_aa: CASSRTGPYSNQPQHF

j_call: TRBJ2-1
d_call: TRBD1
clone_size: many
v_call: TRBV28
cdr3_nt: TGTGCCAGCAGTTCACAGGGGAATGAGCAGTTCTTC
cdr3_aa: CASSSQGNEQFF

j_call: TRBJ1-4
d_call: -
clone_size: few
v_call: TRBV12-3/TRBV12-4
cdr3_nt: TGTGCCAGCAGTTATGGGGGGCGGGCTAATGAAAAACTGTTTTTT
cdr3_aa: CASSYGGRANEKLFF

j_call: TRBJ2-3
d_call: TRBD1
clone_size: many
v_call: TRBV12-3/TRBV12-4
cdr3_nt: TGTGCCAGCAGACCACAGGGGGATCCTAGCACAGATACGCAGTATTTT
cdr3_aa: CASRPQGDPSTDTQYF

j_call: TRBJ2-7
d_call: -
clone_size: many
v_call: TRBV2
cdr3_nt: TGTGCCAGCAGTGTAGGTGACCCAAAGTACTTC
cdr3_aa: CASSVGDPKYF

j_call: TRBJ1-1
d_call: -
clone_size: -
v_call: TRBV11-3
cdr3_nt: TGTGCCAGCAGCCTAATGGGGGCGAGCACTGAAGCTTTCTTT
cdr3_aa: CASSLMGASTEAFF

j_call: TRBJ1-1
d_call: -
clone_size: -
v_call: TRBV29-1
cdr3_nt: TGCAGCGTTTCCCCCGGGTTCAGAGACACTGAAGCTTTCTTT
cdr3_aa: CSVSPGFRDTEAFF

j_call: TRBJ2-5
d_call: TRBD2
clone_size: few
v_call: TRBV20-1
cdr3_nt: TGCAGTGCTAGGGCTACTAGCGGGAGGTATCAAGAGACCCAGTACTTC
cdr3_aa: CSARATSGRYQETQYF

j_call: TRBJ2-4
d_call: TRBD2
clone_size: -
v_call: TRBV3-1
cdr3_nt: TGTGCCAGCAGCCAAGTGCTTTTAGCGGGAGTCCAAAACATTCAGTACTTC
cdr3_aa: CASSQVLLAGVQNIQYF

j_call: TRBJ1-2
d_call: -
clone_size: few
v_call: TRBV16
cdr3_nt: TGTGCCAGCAGCCAAGGAGAGGGCTACTATGGCTACACCTTC
cdr3_aa: CASSQGEGYYGYTF

j_call: TRBJ1-1
d_call: -
clone_size: many
v_call: TRBV7-9
cdr3_nt: TGTGCCAGCAGCTTAGGGACAACTGAAGCTTTCTTT
cdr3_aa: CASSLGTTEAFF